Shown below are 29 T cell receptor beta chains from a single sample sequenced in a study of blood T cell repertoires in COVID-19. Using immunoSEQ multiplex PCR, the repertoire was profiled, and TCRdb retains in-frame clones only, with some absent. The sample comprises 130,000 to 150,000 clones, roughly 77% of which are singletons, and roughly 4.9% rests with the top ten. Input material: peripheral blood. These receptor sequences come from a woman aged 70-85 years with COVID-19, enrolled during active disease.

The rearrangement joins TRBV19 to TRBJ2-5, with D possibly TRBD1 on 8 matching bases. This CDR3 region has 15 residues. The germline CDR1 and CDR2 sequences are LNHDA and SQIVND (reference sequence). Trimming removed 6 bases from V and 4 bases from J, with 18 bases in between. As DNA, the CDR3 is TGTGCCAGTAGCATTTACAGGGGGAGGGTAGAGACCCAGTACTTC. Protein product: CASSIYRGRVETQYF.

This clone turned up a few times. CDR3 protein: CASSQGDRRQYF. The CDR3 region has the DNA TGTGCCAGCAGCCAAGGGGACAGAAGGCAGTACTTC. V is TRBV3-1 (or the pseudogene TRBV3-2) and J is TRBJ2-7; 7 bases fit TRBD1. Germline V lookup: CDR1 LGHDT, CDR2 YNNKEL (reference sequence). The length of the CDR3 is 12 residues. V trimming: 1 base; J trimming: 9 bases; junction bases outside the gene matches: 3.

V usage is TRBV4-1 and J usage is TRBJ1-2, with 7 bases aligning to TRBD1. The CDR3 runs to 15 residues. Germline assignment: CDR1 MGHRA and CDR2 YSYEKL. Trimming removed 3 bases from V and 6 bases from J; junction bases left unmatched: 10. Here the CDR3 DNA reads TGCGCCAGCAGCCACCCCGCCGATGACAGGGATGGCTACACCTTC. Its protein is CASSHPADDRDGYTF.

This chain joins TRBV5-1 and TRBJ1-5, with D possibly matching TRBD1 (6 bases). Germline V lookup: CDR1 SGHRS, CDR2 YFSETQ. This CDR3 comprises 15 residues. V shed 0 bases and J shed 3 bases, with 10 bases lying between them. CDR3 region: CASSLDGTPNQPQHF. The CDR3 DNA sequence: TGCGCCAGCAGCTTGGATGGGACACCCAATCAGCCCCAGCATTTT. Drawing the rest from reference TRBV5-1 and TRBJ1-5, the complete variable domain is KAGVTQTPRYLIKTRGQQVTLSCSPISGHRSVSWYQQTPGQGLQFLFEYFSETQRNKGNFPGRFSGRQFSNSRSEMNVSTLELGDSALYLCASSLDGTPNQPQHFGDGTRLSIL.

A remark on this clone: The junction and the germline gene differ at one end; a read error may be behind it. V gene TRBV7-2 combines with J gene TRBJ1-6, with D possibly matching TRBD1 (6 bases). This CDR3 is 16 amino acids long. Germline V gene sequence: CDR1 SGHTA, CDR2 FQGNSA. The CDR3 is CASSLDNRVHNSPPHF. In DNA, the CDR3 is TGTGCCAGCAGCTTAGATAACAGGGTTCATAATTCACCCCCCCACTTT.

The chain links TRBV6-1 to TRBJ1-5; D perhaps matches TRBD1 (6 bases). V lost 4 bases and J lost 1, with 14 bases in between. The V gene's germline CDR1 is MNHNS and CDR2 SASEGT. This CDR3 is 16 amino acids long. The CDR3 loop reads CASSGTEKPSNQPQHF. In DNA form, the CDR3 reads TGTGCCAGCAGTGGGACAGAAAAACCCAGCAATCAGCCCCAGCATTTT.

The chain recombines TRBV24-1 with TRBJ2-7; D perhaps matches TRBD2 (6 bases). This CDR3 is 16 amino acids long. V lost 3 bases, J lost 2 bases, and 16 bases lay in between. The germline CDR1 and CDR2 sequences are KGHDR and SFDVKD. In DNA form, the CDR3 reads TGTGCCACCAGTGATGGGGGGACCCGCGGAACCTACGAGCAGTACTTC. It yields the protein CATSDGGTRGTYEQYF.

The CDR3 loop is CASSLGPAGAYYGYTF. CDR3 bases: TGTGCCAGCAGCTTAGGCCCAGCGGGGGCCTACTATGGCTACACCTTC. J is TRBJ1-2 and V is TRBV7-9; a possible D gene is TRBD1 (6 bases). The CDR3 sequence is 16 residues long. Trimming left V 1 base short and J 3 bases short, with 15 bases between. Per germline, CDR1 SEHNR and CDR2 FQNEAQ (reference sequence).

The rearrangement joins TRBV10-3 to TRBJ1-1; TRBD1 matches 9 bases. After removal of 0 bases from V and 1 base from J, the junction contained 6 bases not matched to a gene. Germline CDR1 ENHRY, CDR2 SYGVKD. The CDR3 runs 17 residues. CDR3 amino acids: CAISESVQGAQNTEAFF. The CDR3 DNA reads as TGTGCCATCAGTGAGTCAGTACAGGGGGCTCAGAACACTGAAGCTTTCTTT.

The chain's CDR3 is CASSLARVDTEAFF. The CDR3 bases are TGCGCCAGCAGCTTGGCCAGGGTAGACACTGAAGCTTTCTTT. This chain joins TRBV5-1 and TRBJ1-1; D might be TRBD1 (5 bases). CDR3 length: 14 amino acids. Germline CDR1 SGHRS, CDR2 YFSETQ. Trimming cost V 0 bases and J 3 bases, with 9 bases left between them. Complete variable domain (other parts from reference TRBV5-1 and TRBJ1-1): KAGVTQTPRYLIKTRGQQVTLSCSPISGHRSVSWYQQTPGQGLQFLFEYFSETQRNKGNFPGRFSGRQFSNSRSEMNVSTLELGDSALYLCASSLARVDTEAFFGQGTRLTVV.

Only a few counts were recorded for this clone. This sequence joins TRBV28 and TRBJ1-2; TRBD1 agrees at 8 bases. V lost 6 bases and J lost 6; bases outside the gene matches: 6. The germline V gene encodes CDR1 MDHEN and CDR2 SYDVKM. The CDR3 totals 13 residues. DNA of the CDR3: TGTGCCAGCAGGACGGGACAGGCTAATGGCTACACCTTC. This sequence encodes CASRTGQANGYTF.

CDR3 protein: CAISRDRGLQETQYF. For the CDR3, the DNA is TGTGCCATCAGTCGGGACAGGGGTTTGCAAGAGACCCAGTACTTC. The V and J genes are TRBV10-3 and TRBJ2-5; 10 nucleotides align to TRBD1. Trimming cost V 5 bases and J 2 bases; bases outside gene matches: 5. CDR1 ENHRY and CDR2 SYGVKD come from the germline V gene. The CDR3 contains 15 residues.

V and J are TRBV21-1 and TRBJ2-7; TRBD2, the table's D call, was not compared with the DNA. TRBV21-1 is reported as a pseudogene. The CDR3 sequence is 17 residues long. The CDR3 DNA is TGTGCCAGCAGCACTGGGCGGAGGGGGGGCCCCCCCTACGAGCAGTACTTC. Protein sequence: CASSTGRRGGPPYEQYF.

The chain has TRBV3-1 (or the pseudogene TRBV3-2) and TRBJ2-3; TRBD2 agrees at 13 bases. The junction had 5 bases not matched to a gene; V was cut back by 4 bases and J by 10 bases. Germline loops: CDR1 LGHDT, CDR2 YNNKEL (reference sequence). The CDR3 is 14 residues long. Here the CDR3 DNA reads TGTGCCAGCAGCCTCGGACTAGCGGGGGTTGCGCAGTATTTT. Translating it yields CASSLGLAGVAQYF.

This clone came up once. The V gene is TRBV5-1, the J gene TRBJ2-3, with 8 positions matching TRBD2. The junction had 8 bases not matched to a gene; V was cut back by 2 bases and J by 0 bases. CDR1 is SGHRS and CDR2 is YFSETQ in the germline V gene. This CDR3 comprises 17 residues. CDR3 sequence (DNA): TGCGCCAGCAGCTTCATCGGGCGGGGGGCTAGCACAGATACGCAGTATTTT. Protein sequence: CASSFIGRGASTDTQYF.

This chain uses TRBV6-1 with TRBJ1-4; D possibly corresponds to TRBD1 (5 bases). Germline-derived CDR1 and CDR2 are MNHNS and SASEGT. CDR3 length: 11 residues. V was shortened by 2 bases and J by 10 bases, with 5 bases between the two germline ends. The CDR3 protein is CASSERGKLFF. The CDR3 coding sequence is TGTGCCAGCAGTGAAAGGGGAAAACTGTTTTTT.

As DNA, the CDR3 is TGCGCCAGCAGCTTGGGTGACAGCGCAAATCAGCCCCAGCATTTT. It is translated as CASSLGDSANQPQHF. The V and J genes are TRBV5-1 and TRBJ1-5; tentatively, D is TRBD1 (5 bases). The V and J ends lost 0 bases and 4 bases respectively, with 11 bases between them. Germline V gene lookup returns CDR1 SGHRS and CDR2 YFSETQ. This CDR3 spans 15 amino acids.

The chain links TRBV7-2 to TRBJ2-2, with unresolved D. The CDR3 is 13 residues long. Germline V lookup: CDR1 SGHTA, CDR2 FQGNSA. V was trimmed by 1 base and J by 7 bases, leaving 7 bases between them. The CDR3 loop reads CASSLGASGELFF. In DNA form, the CDR3 reads TGTGCCAGCAGCTTAGGAGCGAGCGGGGAGCTGTTTTTT.

The chain recombines TRBV15 with TRBJ1-2, with D tentatively TRBD1 (5 bases). Germline V gives CDR1 LNHNV, CDR2 YYDKDF (reference sequence). CDR3 length: 13 residues. With 5 bases removed from V and 1 base from J, the gap between germline ends came to 8 bases. CDR3 amino acids: CATSPDSNYGYTF. The CDR3 DNA sequence: TGTGCCACCAGCCCCGACAGTAACTATGGCTACACCTTC. Variable domain in full (rest from reference TRBV15 and TRBJ1-2): DAMVIQNPRYQVTQFGKPVTLSCSQTLNHNVMYWYQQKSSQAPKLLFHYYDKDFNNEADTPDNFQSRRPNTSFCFLDIRSPGLGDTAMYLCATSPDSNYGYTFGSGTRLTVV.

The chain combines TRBV27 with TRBJ1-1, with D possibly matching TRBD1 (6 bases). The CDR3 spans 13 residues. The germline CDR1 and CDR2 sequences are MNHEY and SMNVEV (reference sequence). The V gene lost 4 bases and the J gene lost 4 bases, with 10 bases spanning the gap. The DNA for the CDR3 is TGTGCCAGCAGTTCAGACAGGATCACTGAAGCTTTCTTT. Residues: CASSSDRITEAFF.

This chain uses TRBV7-6 with TRBJ2-1, with 9 positions matching TRBD1. This CDR3 is 16 amino acids long. Looked up from germline, CDR1 is SGHVS and CDR2 is FNYEAQ. V shed 1 base, J shed 8 bases, and the junction held 9 bases outside the gene matches. The CDR3 DNA sequence: TGTGCCAGCAGCTTAGGTCCGGGACAGGGTAGCGATGAGCAGTTCTTC. Protein: CASSLGPGQGSDEQFF.

J is TRBJ1-6 and V is TRBV13; TRBD1 might be the D (5 bases). The CDR3 spans 14 residues. V was clipped by 5 bases and J by 9 bases, with 14 bases between them. Germline CDR1 reads PRHDT; CDR2 reads FYEKMQ (reference sequence). CDR3 in amino acids: CASSRGLGSSPLHF. For the CDR3, the DNA is TGTGCCAGCAGCCGGGGACTTGGCAGTTCACCCCTCCACTTT. Variable domain in full (rest from reference TRBV13 and TRBJ1-6): AAGVIQSPRHLIKEKRETATLKCYPIPRHDTVYWYQQGPGQDPQFLISFYEKMQSDKGSIPDRFSAQQFSDYHSELNMSSLELGDSALYFCASSRGLGSSPLHFGNGTRLTVT.

This clone was seen just once. This chain links TRBV28 with TRBJ1-2; D is undetermined. The V end lost 8 bases, the J end lost 2 bases, and 12 bases lay between the germline ends. CDR3 length equals 13 residues. The germline CDR1 and CDR2 sequences are MDHEN and SYDVKM. As DNA, the CDR3 is TGTGCCAGCCTCCAGGTCCCAAACTATGGCTACACCTTC. Protein sequence: CASLQVPNYGYTF.

V is TRBV18 and J is TRBJ2-7, with 9 nucleotides matching TRBD2. The germline V gene encodes CDR1 KGHSH and CDR2 LQKENI. The CDR3 loop spans 15 amino acids. The junction had 4 bases not matched to a gene; V was cut back by 2 bases and J by 2 bases. This chain's CDR3 is CASSPVAGATYEQYF. In DNA form, the CDR3 reads TGTGCCAGCTCACCAGTAGCGGGAGCTACCTACGAGCAGTACTTC. The full variable domain, in which reference TRBV18 and TRBJ2-7 provide the parts outside the CDR3, is NAGVMQNPRHLVRRRGQEARLRCSPMKGHSHVYWYRQLPEEGLKFMVYLQKENIIDESGMPKERFSAEFPKEGPSILRIQQVVRGDSAAYFCASSPVAGATYEQYFGPGTRLTVT.

V and J are TRBV6-1 and TRBJ1-6, with no clear D. CDR3 length: 12 amino acids. Germline assignment: CDR1 MNHNS and CDR2 SASEGT. Trimming removed 2 bases from V and 18 bases from J, with 14 bases in between. The CDR3 protein is CASSESRQPRHF. Written as DNA, the CDR3 is TGTGCCAGCAGTGAATCTAGGCAGCCACGCCACTTT.

This clone has only a few counts. The genes are TRBV6-4 and TRBJ1-3; maybe TRBD1 (5 bases). V was shortened by 4 bases and J by 1 base, with 8 bases between the two germline ends. Per germline, CDR1 MRHNA and CDR2 SNTAGT. The CDR3 covers 14 residues. The DNA for the CDR3 is TGTGCCAGCAGTGTCAGGGATTCTGGAAACACCATATATTTT. This codes for CASSVRDSGNTIYF.

The V call is TRBV24-1, the J call TRBJ1-2; 8 nucleotides agree with TRBD1. V dropped 9 bases and J dropped 8; count of bases not matched to a gene: 10. The CDR3 has 13 amino acids. Germline V gives CDR1 KGHDR, CDR2 SFDVKD. The DNA for the CDR3 is TGTGCCACCGGAGACCGACAGGGGTTGGGCTACACCTTC. Translating it yields CATGDRQGLGYTF.

This clone was counted only a few times. V usage is TRBV5-4 and J usage is TRBJ1-6, with unresolved D. From germline, CDR1 is SGHNT and CDR2 YYREEE (reference sequence). The CDR3 sequence is 15 residues long. Between the trimmed V and J ends, which lost 0 bases and 0 bases, there was a span of 4 bases. CDR3 residues: CASSLGSSYNSPLHF. CDR3 nucleotides: TGTGCCAGCAGCTTGGGGAGCTCCTATAATTCACCCCTCCACTTT. The whole variable domain, filled in from reference TRBV5-4 and TRBJ1-6, reads ETGVTQSPTHLIKTRGQQVTLRCSSQSGHNTVSWYQQALGQGPQFIFQYYREEENGRGNFPPRFSGLQFPNYSSELNVNALELDDSALYLCASSLGSSYNSPLHFGNGTRLTVT.

This clone was picked up a small number of times. V usage is TRBV19 and J usage is TRBJ2-4; 7 positions agree with TRBD1. The CDR3 spans 13 residues. With V trimmed by 0 bases and J by 11 bases, 4 bases remained unmatched. CDR1 is LNHDA, CDR2 SQIVND, per germline (reference sequence). In DNA form, the CDR3 reads TGTGCCAGTAGTATAGACCTAGGGACAGTTCAGTACTTC. Translated, it gives CASSIDLGTVQYF. Combining the CDR3 with reference TRBV19 and TRBJ2-4 gives the whole variable domain DGGITQSPKYLFRKEGQNVTLSCEQNLNHDAMYWYRQDPGQGLRLIYYSQIVNDFQKGDIAEGYSVSREKKESFPLTVTSAQKNPTAFYLCASSIDLGTVQYFGAGTRLSVL.